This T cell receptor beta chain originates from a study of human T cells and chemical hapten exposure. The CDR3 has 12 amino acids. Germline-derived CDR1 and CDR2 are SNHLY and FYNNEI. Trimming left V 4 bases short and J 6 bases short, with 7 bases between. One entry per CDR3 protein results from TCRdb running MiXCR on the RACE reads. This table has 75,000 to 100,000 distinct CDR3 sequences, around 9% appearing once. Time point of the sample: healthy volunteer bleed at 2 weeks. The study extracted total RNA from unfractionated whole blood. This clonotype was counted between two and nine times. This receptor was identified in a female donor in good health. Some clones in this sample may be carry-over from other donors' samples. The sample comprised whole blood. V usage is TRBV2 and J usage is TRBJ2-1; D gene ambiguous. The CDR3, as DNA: TGTGCCAGCAGTGTCGGCAGCAATGAGCAGTTCTTC. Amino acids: CASSVGSNEQFF.